These T cell receptor beta chains were read from a single sample in a study of T-cell reconstitution after alpha-beta-depleted transplantation in children. Via MiXCR, TCRdb re-called the PCR reads, giving one row per CDR3 protein. Among around 200,000 distinct CDR3 sequences listed, approximately 7% were seen once. Here the sequenced sample was PBMCs from the stem cell graft donor, taken from the stem cell graft. The receptors come from a human donor who donated a stem cell graft to a child with Wiskott-Aldrich syndrome. CDR3s include the opening cysteine and the closing phenylalanine or tryptophan. Fields, in order: CDR3 DNA, CDR3 protein, V gene, J gene, CDR3 length, clone size, D gene. The D gene is left open where the match is weak. Clone size is stated in some rows and not others, as once, few, many or a class when expanded.

TGTGCCAGCAGTTTAAAACAGTCGAACACTGAAGCTTTCTTT	CASSLKQSNTEAFF	TRBV12-3/TRBV12-4	TRBJ1-1	14	many	-
TGTGCCAGCACCTACCGCGGAGGAGGCACAGATACGCAGTATTTT	CASTYRGGGTDTQYF	TRBV12-3/TRBV12-4	TRBJ2-3	15	many	-
TGTGCCAGCAGCGTTCAGACAGGGGACACTGAAGCTTTCTTT	CASSVQTGDTEAFF	TRBV7-8	TRBJ1-1	14	many	TRBD1
TGTGCCATCAGCCGCCGGACAGGGCCGAACACTGAAGCTTTCTTT	CAISRRTGPNTEAFF	TRBV10-3	TRBJ1-1	15	few	TRBD1
TGCGCCAGCAGCGGCGGGTTGGCTCATTCAGAGCAGTTCTTC	CASSGGLAHSEQFF	TRBV5-1	TRBJ2-1	14	many	-
TGTGCCAGCAGCCATCTACAGGGCTACACCTTC	CASSHLQGYTF	TRBV3-1	TRBJ1-2	11	many	-
TGCAGCGTTGCCCAAGGGACAGGGTTGAATACGCAGTATTTT	CSVAQGTGLNTQYF	TRBV29-1	TRBJ2-3	14	many	TRBD1
TGTGCCAGCAGTTTATTACAGGGGAATTCACCCCTCCACTTT	CASSLLQGNSPLHF	TRBV12-3/TRBV12-4	TRBJ1-6	14	many	TRBD1
TGTGCCAGCAGGCCGGGACAGCCACGCTCTGGGGCCAACGTCCTGACTTTC	CASRPGQPRSGANVLTF	TRBV28	TRBJ2-6	17	many	TRBD1
TGTGCCAGCTTACCGGGACACTATAATTCACCCCTCCACTTT	CASLPGHYNSPLHF	TRBV28	TRBJ1-6	14	many	-
TGTGCCAGCTCACCACTGGCAGATGGCTACACCTTC	CASSPLADGYTF	TRBV18	TRBJ1-2	12	-	-
TGTGCCAGCAGCTCCCTAGCGGAGCCCGGGTACACCGGGGAGCTGTTTTTT	CASSSLAEPGYTGELFF	TRBV11-2	TRBJ2-2	17	few	TRBD2
TGCGCCAGCAGCTCCAGGGAGGGGACTGAAGCTTTCTTT	CASSSREGTEAFF	TRBV5-1	TRBJ1-1	13	many	-
TGTGCCAGCAGCCCACACCGACAGGGTGAAGCTTTCTTT	CASSPHRQGEAFF	TRBV3-1	TRBJ1-1	13	many	TRBD1
TGTGCCTGGAGTAAGGGAAACGGGGGAGGATATGGCTACACCTTC	CAWSKGNGGGYGYTF	TRBV30	TRBJ1-2	15	-	-
TGCAGCGTTGAAGGACTAGCGGGAATTTACAATGAGCAGTTCTTC	CSVEGLAGIYNEQFF	TRBV29-1	TRBJ2-1	15	few	TRBD2
TGTGCCAGCAGGCAGGGACAGTACTACGAGCAGTACTTC	CASRQGQYYEQYF	TRBV6-1	TRBJ2-7	13	many	TRBD1